The 16 T cell receptor beta chains given below trace back to one sample, sequenced in a study of control samples from healthy donors and cancer patients. Some clones are missing from TCRdb's copy, which holds only in-frame ones; the method was immunoSEQ multiplex PCR. The sample consists of roughly 160,000 clones, around 94% of them appearing once. The sequenced sample was PBMCs. The receptors shown here come from a man aged 55 to 70 with colorectal cancer.

The chain carries TRBV15 and TRBJ2-7, with 10 positions matching TRBD1. The J segment lost 2 bases and the V segment lost 1 base, leaving 2 bases of the junction unmatched. CDR1 LNHNV and CDR2 YYDKDF come from the germline V gene (reference sequence). CDR3 size: 15 residues. The CDR3 here is CATSRGQGATYEQYF. DNA for the CDR3: TGTGCCACCAGCAGAGGACAGGGGGCCACCTACGAGCAGTACTTC.

V is TRBV12-3 or TRBV12-4 and J is TRBJ1-6, with D maybe TRBD1 (5 bases). V was pared by 5 bases and J by 13 bases, with 9 bases between. The CDR3 runs 11 residues. The CDR3 DNA is TGTGCCAGCAGTCAGGGAGCGCCCCTCCACTTT. It yields the protein CASSQGAPLHF.

This sequence joins TRBV5-1 and TRBJ2-3; 8 bases fit TRBD2. Germline CDR1 is SGHRS and CDR2 is YFSETQ. Trimming cost V 4 bases and J 2 bases; bases outside gene matches: 12. The CDR3 has 17 amino acids. The CDR3 spells CASSPRPTSGYTDTQYF. CDR3 in DNA: TGCGCCAGCAGCCCTAGGCCCACTAGCGGATACACAGATACGCAGTATTTT.

The chain combines TRBV19 with TRBJ1-1; tentative D call: TRBD1 (5 bases). Germline loops: CDR1 LNHDA, CDR2 SQIVND (reference sequence). Trimming took off 3 bases at V and 5 bases at J, with 13 bases between the two ends. The CDR3 spans 14 residues. CDR3 nucleotides: TGTGCCAGTAGTATCCCCTCGGCAGGGACTGAAGCTTTCTTT. Residues: CASSIPSAGTEAFF.

The chain joins TRBV7-9 to TRBJ1-4, with 7 positions matching TRBD1. CDR3 length equals 14 residues. V was clipped by 4 bases and J by 3 bases; unmatched bases: 2. The V gene's germline CDR1 is SEHNR and CDR2 FQNEAQ (reference sequence). Here the CDR3 DNA reads TGTGCCAGCAGCTCAGGGGGTTCTAATGAAAAACTGTTTTTT. Amino acid sequence: CASSSGGSNEKLFF.

The J gene is TRBJ2-5, the V gene TRBV19, with 8 bases matching TRBD1. The CDR3 has 13 amino acids. Germline CDR1 is LNHDA and CDR2 is SQIVND (reference sequence). The V gene end was trimmed by 5 bases and the J gene end by 5 bases; junction bases not matched to a gene: 4. DNA for the CDR3: TGTGCCAGTAGTTCAGACAGGGGTGAGACCCAGTACTTC. It encodes CASSSDRGETQYF.

V and J are TRBV3-1 (or the pseudogene TRBV3-2) and TRBJ1-2; no reliable D call. Looked up from germline, CDR1 is LGHDT and CDR2 is YNNKEL (reference sequence). Trimming took off 1 base at V and 5 bases at J, with 5 bases between the two ends. This CDR3 has 12 amino acids. CDR3 coding DNA: TGTGCCAGCAGCCAAGCGGAGTATGGCTACACCTTC. Encoded protein: CASSQAEYGYTF.

The rearrangement links TRBV5-6 to TRBJ2-7; 8 nucleotides line up with TRBD1. Trimming took 4 bases from V and 2 from J; bases not matched to a gene: 5. The CDR3 contains 14 residues. Germline CDR1 and CDR2: SGHDT and YYEEEE. The CDR3, as DNA: TGTGCCAGCAGCGGGACAGGCTTAACCTACGAGCAGTACTTC. This translates into CASSGTGLTYEQYF.

J is TRBJ1-2 and V is TRBV28; 10 bases match TRBD1. The CDR3 spans 16 residues. Germline V gene sequence: CDR1 MDHEN, CDR2 SYDVKM. V shed 5 bases, J shed 4 bases, and the junction held 10 bases outside the gene matches. CDR3 in amino acids: CASSAPGQGTGYGYTF. The CDR3 DNA reads TGTGCCAGCAGTGCGCCGGGACAGGGGACGGGCTATGGCTACACCTTC.

The chain links TRBV7-9 to TRBJ2-1, with TRBD1 as a possible D gene (5 bases). Germline CDR1 is SEHNR and CDR2 is FQNEAQ (reference sequence). The V end was cut by 4 bases, the J end by 4 bases, with 11 bases between. The CDR3 is 14 amino acids. CDR3: CASSSPNRYNEQFF. The CDR3 DNA follows: TGTGCCAGCAGCTCCCCGAACAGGTACAATGAGCAGTTCTTC.

The J gene is TRBJ2-3, the V gene TRBV6-5; the match to TRBD1 covers 9 bases. V lost 10 bases and J lost 6; bases outside the gene matches: 11. The V gene's germline CDR1 is MNHEY and CDR2 SVGAGI. The CDR3 length is 14 residues. As DNA, the CDR3 is TGTGCCACGTTACAGGGGGCCTTTGACGATACGCAGTATTTT. As protein: CATLQGAFDDTQYF.

This chain uses TRBV6-1 with TRBJ2-7, with D maybe TRBD1 (6 bases). The germline V and J ends were trimmed by 0 bases and 5 bases, with 11 bases remaining between them. CDR3 size: 14 residues. Germline CDR1 reads MNHNS; CDR2 reads SASEGT. The chain's CDR3 is CASSEAAGVDEQYF. The CDR3 coding sequence is TGTGCCAGCAGTGAAGCGGCAGGGGTCGACGAGCAGTACTTC.

The rearrangement links TRBV5-4 to TRBJ1-3; no definite D call. This CDR3 comprises 15 residues. Trimming removed 0 bases at V and 2 bases at J, with 9 bases between. Germline lookup yields CDR1 SGHNT and CDR2 YYREEE (reference sequence). As DNA, the CDR3 is TGTGCCAGCAGCTTGGGGGGAGGCACTGGAAACACCATATATTTT. Translating gives CASSLGGGTGNTIYF.

V gene TRBV5-1 combines with J gene TRBJ2-7; a weak D match, TRBD2 (6 bases). Trimming removed 4 bases at V and 1 base at J, with 15 bases between. This CDR3 contains 15 residues. Germline loops: CDR1 SGHRS, CDR2 YFSETQ. The CDR3 here is CASSIGGTGSYEQYF. CDR3 bases: TGCGCCAGCAGCATCGGAGGGACGGGTTCCTACGAGCAGTACTTC.

The genes are TRBV5-5 and TRBJ2-7; 10 bases align to TRBD1. J lost 6 bases, V lost 0 bases, and 15 bases had no gene match. Per the germline V gene, CDR1 is SGHKS and CDR2 is YYEKEE (reference sequence). This CDR3 has 18 amino acids. DNA for the CDR3: TGTGCCAGCAGCTTGGGCCCCCCCGGGACAGGGGATATCGGCGAGCAGTACTTC. Residues: CASSLGPPGTGDIGEQYF.

The rearrangement links TRBV30 to TRBJ2-5; D is possibly TRBD1 or TRBD2 (6 bases each). The germline CDR1 and CDR2 sequences are GTSNPN and SVGIG (reference sequence). V was clipped by 5 bases and J by 2 bases, with 12 bases between them. The CDR3 sequence is 13 residues long. The CDR3 nucleotides are TGTGCCTGGTCTAGGGGGGAGCAAGAGACCCAGTACTTC. Its translation is CAWSRGEQETQYF.